This T cell receptor (beta chain) appears in the sequencing data of a study of Ad26.COV2.S vaccination and SARS-CoV-2 variants. Study background: Intramuscularly, Ad26.COV2.S was given either once or twice, 56 days apart.

Worth noting for this clone: Other DNA sequences in the sample encode the same CDR3.

TCRdb keeps only in-frame clones here, not all; method: immunoSEQ multiplex PCR. In the table there are 500,000 or so clones, approximately 90% of which are singletons. This sample's treatment: over 15 received Ad26.COV2.S at low or high dose, single or two shots; several received placebo; per-sample allocation not given. Samples came from day 63 after the first vaccine or placebo injection. Sequencing was performed on peripheral blood, taken in a trial of Ad26.COV2.S vaccine versus placebo. The sequence came from a person aged 18 to 65 who received the Ad26.COV2.S COVID-19 vaccine or a placebo.

In DNA form, the CDR3 reads TGTGCCAGCAGCTTAGGGGATTATGAGCAGTTCTTC. This sequence encodes CASSLGDYEQFF. The chain carries TRBV7-2 and TRBJ2-1; no firm D call. Germline assignment: CDR1 SGHTA and CDR2 FQGNSA. This CDR3 spans 12 amino acids. Deletions cut 1 base from V and 8 bases from J, with 6 bases between. Combining the CDR3 with reference TRBV7-2 and TRBJ2-1 gives the whole variable domain GAGVSQSPSNKVTEKGKDVELRCDPISGHTALYWYRQSLGQGLEFLIYFQGNSAPDKSGLPSDRFSAERTGGSVSTLTIQRTQQEDSAVYLCASSLGDYEQFFGPGTRLTVL.